Listed here are 11 T cell receptor beta chains from one sample, sequenced in a study of blood T cell repertoires in COVID-19. Clones were sequenced by immunoSEQ multiplex PCR, and TCRdb holds only the in-frame ones, with some missing. The sample holds about 69,000 clones, about 86% seen once. The sample taken for sequencing was peripheral blood. The receptors originated from a man aged 35-49 years with COVID-19, enrolled during active disease.

The chain joins TRBV19 to TRBJ1-1; D is unclear. V was clipped by 3 bases and J by 7 bases, with 12 bases between them. Germline CDR1 reads LNHDA; CDR2 reads SQIVND (reference sequence). The CDR3 has 13 amino acids. CDR3 bases: TGTGCCAGTAGTATCGGAGGGAAGGGTGAAGCTTTCTTT. This codes for CASSIGGKGEAFF. The full variable domain, with the rest looked up from reference TRBV19 and TRBJ1-1, is DGGITQSPKYLFRKEGQNVTLSCEQNLNHDAMYWYRQDPGQGLRLIYYSQIVNDFQKGDIAEGYSVSREKKESFPLTVTSAQKNPTAFYLCASSIGGKGEAFFGQGTRLTVV.

This rearrangement joins TRBV11-3 to TRBJ2-1, with D perhaps matching TRBD2 (5 bases). This CDR3 is 12 amino acids long. Germline V gene data show CDR1 as SGHNT and CDR2 as YENEEA. Trimming stripped 4 bases from V and 6 bases from J, with 7 bases between. The CDR3 DNA reads TGTGCCAGCAGCTACCGGGGCAATGAGCAGTTCTTC. It translates to CASSYRGNEQFF.

The chain employs TRBV7-2 and TRBJ2-3; D is unclear. This CDR3 has 11 amino acids. Germline V gives CDR1 SGHTA, CDR2 FQGNSA. V was trimmed by 5 bases and J by 6 bases, leaving 6 bases between them. In DNA form, the CDR3 reads TGTGCCAGCAGCCCCAGGGATACGCAGTATTTT. Protein: CASSPRDTQYF. The variable domain in full, with the rest retrieved from reference TRBV7-2 and TRBJ2-3, is GAGVSQSPSNKVTEKGKDVELRCDPISGHTALYWYRQSLGQGLEFLIYFQGNSAPDKSGLPSDRFSAERTGGSVSTLTIQRTQQEDSAVYLCASSPRDTQYFGPGTRLTVL.

The rearrangement joins TRBV19 to TRBJ1-2, with 10 bases aligning to TRBD1. The CDR3 loop spans 16 amino acids. Germline V gene data show CDR1 as LNHDA and CDR2 as SQIVND (reference sequence). The V gene end was trimmed by 6 bases and the J gene end by 2 bases; junction bases not matched to a gene: 9. CDR3 DNA sequence: TGTGCCAGTAGACCCGGGACAGGGGCCGGGAACTATGGCTACACCTTC. Protein: CASRPGTGAGNYGYTF.

This clone was detected once. The chain recombines TRBV10-2 with TRBJ1-5; 7 bases match TRBD1. In germline, CDR1 is WSHSY, CDR2 SAAADI. The ends lost 3 bases at V and 5 bases at J; junction bases unmatched: 7. The CDR3 consists of 15 residues. CDR3 nucleotide sequence: TGCGCCAGCAGTGACCAACAGGGGACCGATCAGCCCCAGCATTTT. It yields the protein CASSDQQGTDQPQHF.

The V and J genes are TRBV6-5 and TRBJ1-6; D remains unclear. Germline CDR1 and CDR2: MNHEY and SVGAGI. CDR3 size: 14 residues. Deletions cut 11 bases from V and 7 bases from J, with 18 bases between. The CDR3 loop is CASLSGVGNSPLHF. The CDR3 DNA follows: TGTGCCTCCCTGAGCGGGGTTGGGAATTCACCCCTCCACTTT.

The V and J genes are TRBV7-9 and TRBJ1-3; D unresolved. The CDR3 runs to 13 residues. The germline V gene encodes CDR1 SEHNR and CDR2 FQNEAQ (reference sequence). V dropped 5 bases and J dropped 0 bases, with 5 bases sitting between them. CDR3 loop: CASSLSSGNTIYF. In nucleotides, the CDR3 is TGTGCCAGCAGCCTCAGCTCTGGAAACACCATATATTTT.

The chain uses TRBV6-4 and TRBJ1-5, with 11 bases fitting TRBD1. CDR1 and CDR2 from the germline V gene are MRHNA and SNTAGT. There are 17 residues in the CDR3. Germline trimming cut 9 bases from V and 2 bases from J; bases unmatched to any gene: 12. CDR3: CARPRRDRGSGNQPQHF. The CDR3 DNA follows: TGTGCCAGACCGCGAAGGGACAGGGGGTCTGGCAATCAGCCCCAGCATTTT.

The chain uses TRBV28 and TRBJ1-2; D is undetermined. The CDR3 spans 17 residues. The V and J ends lost 6 bases and 0 bases respectively, with 20 bases between them. Per germline, CDR1 MDHEN and CDR2 SYDVKM. The CDR3 here is CASRPLGGRESNYGYTF. The CDR3 DNA reads TGTGCCAGCAGGCCCCTAGGCGGGCGGGAATCTAACTATGGCTACACCTTC.

The chain uses TRBV5-6 and TRBJ1-3; 8 nucleotides match TRBD1. The CDR3 has 16 amino acids. Germline V gene lookup returns CDR1 SGHDT and CDR2 YYEEEE. J gave up 2 bases and V 3 bases, and 7 bases lay outside the gene matches. Here the CDR3 reads CASSSDIQGAGNTIYF. The DNA for the CDR3 is TGTGCCAGCAGCTCGGACATACAGGGGGCTGGAAACACCATATATTTT.

The V and J genes are TRBV18 and TRBJ1-4; D remains unclear. Trimming left V 0 bases short and J 4 bases short, with 9 bases between. CDR3 length: 15 amino acids. Germline V gene sequence: CDR1 KGHSH, CDR2 LQKENI. The CDR3 sequence: CASSPPNRINEKLFF. CDR3 DNA sequence: TGTGCCAGCTCACCACCTAACAGAATTAATGAAAAACTGTTTTTT.